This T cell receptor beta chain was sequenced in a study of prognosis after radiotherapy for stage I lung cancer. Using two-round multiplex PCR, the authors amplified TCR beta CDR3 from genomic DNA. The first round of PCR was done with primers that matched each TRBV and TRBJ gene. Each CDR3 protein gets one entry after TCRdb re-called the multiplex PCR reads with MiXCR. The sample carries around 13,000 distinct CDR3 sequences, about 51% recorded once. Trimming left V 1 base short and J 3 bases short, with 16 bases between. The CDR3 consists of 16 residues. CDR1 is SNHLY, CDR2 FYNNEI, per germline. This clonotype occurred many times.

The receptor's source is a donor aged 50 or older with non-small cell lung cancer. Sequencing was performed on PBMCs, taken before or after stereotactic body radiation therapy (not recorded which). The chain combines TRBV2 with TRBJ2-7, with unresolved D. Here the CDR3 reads CASSEGPSEAHYEQYF. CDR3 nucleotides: TGTGCCAGCAGTGAAGGCCCAAGCGAGGCCCACTACGAGCAGTACTTC.